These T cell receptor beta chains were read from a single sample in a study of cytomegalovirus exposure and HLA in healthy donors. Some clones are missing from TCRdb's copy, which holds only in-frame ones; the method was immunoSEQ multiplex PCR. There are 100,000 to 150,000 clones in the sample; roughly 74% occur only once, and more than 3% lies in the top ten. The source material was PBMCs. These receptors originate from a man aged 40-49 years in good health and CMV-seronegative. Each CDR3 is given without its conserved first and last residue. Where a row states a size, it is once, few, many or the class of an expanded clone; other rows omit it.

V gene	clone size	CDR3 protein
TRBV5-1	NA	ASSLRNSGGNTIY
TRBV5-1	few	ASRLSGNVSPLH
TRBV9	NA	ASSVARSGYT
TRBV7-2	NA	ASSLGVATDTQY
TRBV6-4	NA	ASSDPSGGAHEQF
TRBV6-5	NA	ASSYGGQGGELF
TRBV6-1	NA	ASSEQGAVISYEQY
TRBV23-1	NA	ASSHKIQQGAGGYT
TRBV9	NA	ASSPTTGAGEAF
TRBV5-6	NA	ASSPGMFNEQF
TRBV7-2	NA	ASSLASDRLLSYGYT
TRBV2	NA	ASSRGFDYGYT
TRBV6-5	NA	ATPSWRETEAF
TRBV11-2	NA	ASSPRTGIEAF
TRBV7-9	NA	ASSQMTTGEQY
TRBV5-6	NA	ASSSSGGLIETQY
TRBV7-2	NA	ASSSGARFREQY
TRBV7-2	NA	ASTPYNWDKVETQY
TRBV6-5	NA	ASSPGTGKQPQH
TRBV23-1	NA	ASSQCMGAWDRFFQPQH
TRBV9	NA	ASSPHVEGHSY
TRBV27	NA	ASSSGTGGYEQY
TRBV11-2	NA	ASSLVGGGTDTQY
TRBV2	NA	ASIPTSARSYEQY
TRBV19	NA	ASSSSGGYEQY
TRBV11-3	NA	ASGGSGDTQY
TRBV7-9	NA	ASSIPGLEAF